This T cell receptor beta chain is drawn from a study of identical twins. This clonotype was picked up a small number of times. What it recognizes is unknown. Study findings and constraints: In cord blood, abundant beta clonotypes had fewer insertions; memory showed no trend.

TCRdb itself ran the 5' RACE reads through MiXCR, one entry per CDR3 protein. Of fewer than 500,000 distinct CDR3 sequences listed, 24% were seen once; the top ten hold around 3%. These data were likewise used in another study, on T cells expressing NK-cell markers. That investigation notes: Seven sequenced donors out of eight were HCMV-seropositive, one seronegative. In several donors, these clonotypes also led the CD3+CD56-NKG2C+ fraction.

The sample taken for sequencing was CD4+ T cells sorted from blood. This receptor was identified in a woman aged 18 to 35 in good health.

The CDR3 loop reads CAIKPGLADNEQFF. Here the CDR3 DNA reads TGTGCCATCAAACCGGGACTAGCGGACAATGAGCAGTTCTTC. The J gene is TRBJ2-1, the V gene TRBV10-3, with TRBD2 matching 11 bases. V lost 7 bases to trimming and J lost 5 bases; unmatched junction nucleotides: 4. The CDR3 totals 14 residues. In germline, CDR1 is ENHRY, CDR2 SYGVKD.